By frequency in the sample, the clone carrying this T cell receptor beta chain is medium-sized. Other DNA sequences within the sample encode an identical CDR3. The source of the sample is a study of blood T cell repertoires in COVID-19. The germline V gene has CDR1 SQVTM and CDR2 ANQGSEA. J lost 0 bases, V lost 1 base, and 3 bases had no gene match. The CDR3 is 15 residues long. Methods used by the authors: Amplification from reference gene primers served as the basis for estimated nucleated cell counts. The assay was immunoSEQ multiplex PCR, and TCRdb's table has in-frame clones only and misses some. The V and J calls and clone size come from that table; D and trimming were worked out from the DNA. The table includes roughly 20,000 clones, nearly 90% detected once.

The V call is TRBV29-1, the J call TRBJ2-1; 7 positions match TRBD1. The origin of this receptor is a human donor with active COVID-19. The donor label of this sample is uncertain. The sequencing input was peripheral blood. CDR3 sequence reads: CSVEVWDSSYNEQFF. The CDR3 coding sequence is TGCAGCGTTGAAGTCTGGGACAGCTCCTACAATGAGCAGTTCTTC.